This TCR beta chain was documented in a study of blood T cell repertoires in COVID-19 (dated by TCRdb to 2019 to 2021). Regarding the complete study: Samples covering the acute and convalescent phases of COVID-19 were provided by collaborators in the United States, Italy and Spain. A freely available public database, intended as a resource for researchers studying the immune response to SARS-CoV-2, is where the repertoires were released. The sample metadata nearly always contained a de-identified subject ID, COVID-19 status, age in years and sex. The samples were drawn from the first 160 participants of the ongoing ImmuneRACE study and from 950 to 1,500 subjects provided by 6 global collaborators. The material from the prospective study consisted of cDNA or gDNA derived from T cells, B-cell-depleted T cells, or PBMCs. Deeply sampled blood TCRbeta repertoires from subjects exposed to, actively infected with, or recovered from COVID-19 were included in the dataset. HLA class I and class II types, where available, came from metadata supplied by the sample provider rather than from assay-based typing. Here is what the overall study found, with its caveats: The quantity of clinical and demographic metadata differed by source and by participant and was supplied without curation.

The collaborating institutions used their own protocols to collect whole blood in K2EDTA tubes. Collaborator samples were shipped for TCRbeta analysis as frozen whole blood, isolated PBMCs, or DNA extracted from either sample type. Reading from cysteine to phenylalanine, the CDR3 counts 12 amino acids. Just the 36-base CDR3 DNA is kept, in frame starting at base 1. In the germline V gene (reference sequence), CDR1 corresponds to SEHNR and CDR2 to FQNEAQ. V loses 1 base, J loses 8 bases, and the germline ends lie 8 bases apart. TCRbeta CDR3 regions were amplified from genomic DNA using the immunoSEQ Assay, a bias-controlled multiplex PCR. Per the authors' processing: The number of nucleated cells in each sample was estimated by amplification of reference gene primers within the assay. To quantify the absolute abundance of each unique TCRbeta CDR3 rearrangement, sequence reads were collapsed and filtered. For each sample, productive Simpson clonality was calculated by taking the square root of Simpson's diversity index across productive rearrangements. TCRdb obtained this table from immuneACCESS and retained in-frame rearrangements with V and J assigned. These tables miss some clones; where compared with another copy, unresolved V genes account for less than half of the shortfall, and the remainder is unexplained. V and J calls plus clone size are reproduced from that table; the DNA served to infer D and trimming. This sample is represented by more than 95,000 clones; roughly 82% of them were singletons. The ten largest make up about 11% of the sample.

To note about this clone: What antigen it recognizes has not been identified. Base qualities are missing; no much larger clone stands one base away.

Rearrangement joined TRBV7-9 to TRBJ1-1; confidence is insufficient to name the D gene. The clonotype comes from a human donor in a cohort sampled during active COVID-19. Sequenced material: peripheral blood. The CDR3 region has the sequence CASSLGTGEAFF. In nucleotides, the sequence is TGTGCCAGCAGCTTAGGCACGGGAGAAGCTTTCTTT.